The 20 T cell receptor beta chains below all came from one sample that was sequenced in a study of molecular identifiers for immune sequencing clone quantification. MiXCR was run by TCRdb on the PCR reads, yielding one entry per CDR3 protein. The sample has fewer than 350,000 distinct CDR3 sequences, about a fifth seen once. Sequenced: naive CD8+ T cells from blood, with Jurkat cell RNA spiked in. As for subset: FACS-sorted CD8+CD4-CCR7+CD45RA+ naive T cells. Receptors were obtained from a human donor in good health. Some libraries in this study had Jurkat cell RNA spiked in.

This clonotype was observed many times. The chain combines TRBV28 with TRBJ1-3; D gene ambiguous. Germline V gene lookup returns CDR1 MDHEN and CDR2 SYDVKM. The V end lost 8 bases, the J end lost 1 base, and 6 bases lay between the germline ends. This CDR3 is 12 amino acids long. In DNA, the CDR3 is TGTGCCAGCTACGAATCTGGAAACACCATATATTTT. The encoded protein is CASYESGNTIYF.

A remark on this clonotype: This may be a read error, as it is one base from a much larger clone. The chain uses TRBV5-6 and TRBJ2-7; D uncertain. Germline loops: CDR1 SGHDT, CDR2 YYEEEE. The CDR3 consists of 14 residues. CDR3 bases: TGTGTCAGCAGCTTGGGAAGGCCTGCCTACGAGCAGTACTTC. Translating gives CVSSLGRPAYEQYF.

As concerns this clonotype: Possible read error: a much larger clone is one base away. In DNA, the CDR3 is TGTGCCAGCGCCGAGAGTGCGGGCTACGAGCAGTGCTTC. Its protein product is CASAESAGYEQCF. The rearrangement uses TRBV19 and TRBJ2-7, with D tentatively TRBD2 (5 bases). From germline, CDR1 is LNHDA and CDR2 SQIVND (reference sequence). This CDR3 has 13 residues.

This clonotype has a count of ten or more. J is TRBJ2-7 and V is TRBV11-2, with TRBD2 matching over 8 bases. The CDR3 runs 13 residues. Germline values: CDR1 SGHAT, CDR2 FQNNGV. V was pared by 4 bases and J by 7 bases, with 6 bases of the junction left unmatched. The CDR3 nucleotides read TGTGCCAGCAGCTCCATTAGCGGGACGGAGCAGTACTTC. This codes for CASSSISGTEQYF.

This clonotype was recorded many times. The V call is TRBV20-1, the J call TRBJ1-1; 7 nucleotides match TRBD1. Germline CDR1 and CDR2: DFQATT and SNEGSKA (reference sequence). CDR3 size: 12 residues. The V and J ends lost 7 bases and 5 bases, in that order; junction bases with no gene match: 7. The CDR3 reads CSDADRSTEAFF. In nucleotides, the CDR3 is TGCAGTGACGCGGACAGGTCGACTGAAGCTTTCTTT.

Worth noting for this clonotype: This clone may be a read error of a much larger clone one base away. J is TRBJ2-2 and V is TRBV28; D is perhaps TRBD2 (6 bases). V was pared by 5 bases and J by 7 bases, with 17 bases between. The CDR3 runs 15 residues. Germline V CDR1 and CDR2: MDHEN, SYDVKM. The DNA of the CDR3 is TGTGCCAGCAGTGCGGAGACTAGTATCATCGGGGAGCTGTTTTTT. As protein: CASSAETSIIGELFF.

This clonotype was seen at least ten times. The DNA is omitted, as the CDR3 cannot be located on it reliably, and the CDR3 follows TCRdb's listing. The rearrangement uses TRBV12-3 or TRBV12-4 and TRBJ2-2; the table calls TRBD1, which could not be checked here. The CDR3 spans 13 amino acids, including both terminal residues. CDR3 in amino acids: CASSSLGAGSCFF.

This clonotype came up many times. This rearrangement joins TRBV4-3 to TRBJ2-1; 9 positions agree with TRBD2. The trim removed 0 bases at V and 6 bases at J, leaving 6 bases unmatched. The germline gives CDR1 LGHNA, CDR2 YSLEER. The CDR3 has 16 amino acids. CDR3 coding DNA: TGCGCCAGCAGCCAAGACGCTCTAGCGGGGACCAATGAGCAGTTCTTC. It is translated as CASSQDALAGTNEQFF.

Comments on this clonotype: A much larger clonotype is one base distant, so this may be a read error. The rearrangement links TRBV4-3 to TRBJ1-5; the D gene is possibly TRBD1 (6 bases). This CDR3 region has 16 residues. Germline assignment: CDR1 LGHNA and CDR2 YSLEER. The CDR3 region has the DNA TGCGCCAGCAGCCAAGATCATGCAGGGGCTGGTCAGCACCAGCATTTT. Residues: CASSQDHAGAGQHQHF.

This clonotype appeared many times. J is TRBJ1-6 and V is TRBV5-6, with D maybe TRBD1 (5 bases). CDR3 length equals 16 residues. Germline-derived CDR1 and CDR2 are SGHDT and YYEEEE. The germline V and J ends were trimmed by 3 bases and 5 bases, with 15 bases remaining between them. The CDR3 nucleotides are TGTGCCAGCAGCTACTTCACCGCAGGGAATAATTCACCCCTCCACTTT. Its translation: CASSYFTAGNNSPLHF.

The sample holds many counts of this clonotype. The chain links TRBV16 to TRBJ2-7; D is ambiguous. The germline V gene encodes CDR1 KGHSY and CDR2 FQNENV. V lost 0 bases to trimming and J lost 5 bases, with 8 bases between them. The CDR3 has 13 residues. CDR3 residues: CASSQSNPDEQYF. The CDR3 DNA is TGTGCCAGCAGCCAATCAAACCCGGACGAGCAGTACTTC.

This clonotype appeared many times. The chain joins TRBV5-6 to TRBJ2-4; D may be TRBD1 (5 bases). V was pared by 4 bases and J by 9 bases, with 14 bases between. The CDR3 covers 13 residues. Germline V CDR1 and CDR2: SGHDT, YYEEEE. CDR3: CASSGAGSAIQYF. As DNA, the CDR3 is TGTGCCAGCAGCGGTGCAGGGTCAGCCATTCAGTACTTC.

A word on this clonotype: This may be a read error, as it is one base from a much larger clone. This chain's CDR3 is CASSDARGGPEAFF. DNA for the CDR3: TGTGCCAGCAGCGACGCACGGGGAGGGCCTGAAGCTTTCTTT. This chain joins TRBV5-5 and TRBJ1-1; D remains ambiguous. In germline, CDR1 is SGHKS, CDR2 YYEKEE (reference sequence). Deletions cut 4 bases from V and 6 bases from J, with 16 bases between. The CDR3 is 14 amino acids.

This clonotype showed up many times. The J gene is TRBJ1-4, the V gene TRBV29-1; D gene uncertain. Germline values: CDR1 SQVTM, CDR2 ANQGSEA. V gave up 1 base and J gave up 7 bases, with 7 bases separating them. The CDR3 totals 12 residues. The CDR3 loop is CSVEGFGEKLFF. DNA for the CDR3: TGCAGCGTTGAAGGATTCGGTGAAAAACTGTTTTTT. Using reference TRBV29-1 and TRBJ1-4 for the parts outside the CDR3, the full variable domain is SAVISQKPSRDICQRGTSLTIQCQVDSQVTMMFWYRQQPGQSLTLIATANQGSEATYESGFVIDKFPISRPNLTFSTLTVSNMSPEDSSIYLCSVEGFGEKLFFGSGTQLSVL.

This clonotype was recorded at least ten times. The CDR3 region is CASSSLGTADTQYF. The CDR3 DNA sequence: TGTGCCAGTAGTAGCCTGGGAACGGCAGATACGCAGTATTTT. The J gene is TRBJ2-3, the V gene TRBV19; D unresolved. Germline assignment: CDR1 LNHDA and CDR2 SQIVND (reference sequence). The CDR3 is 14 amino acids. V gave up 4 bases and J gave up 4 bases, with 12 bases separating them. Full variable domain (outside the CDR3, taken from reference TRBV19 and TRBJ2-3): DGGITQSPKYLFRKEGQNVTLSCEQNLNHDAMYWYRQDPGQGLRLIYYSQIVNDFQKGDIAEGYSVSREKKESFPLTVTSAQKNPTAFYLCASSSLGTADTQYFGPGTRLTVL.

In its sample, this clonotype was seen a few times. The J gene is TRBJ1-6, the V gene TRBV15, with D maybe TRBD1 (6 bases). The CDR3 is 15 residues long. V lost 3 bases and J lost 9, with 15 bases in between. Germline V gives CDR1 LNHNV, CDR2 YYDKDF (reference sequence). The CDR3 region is CATSSRGFRASPLHF. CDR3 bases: TGTGCCACCAGCAGCAGGGGATTTCGGGCTTCACCCCTCCACTTT. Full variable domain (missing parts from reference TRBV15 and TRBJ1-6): DAMVIQNPRYQVTQFGKPVTLSCSQTLNHNVMYWYQQKSSQAPKLLFHYYDKDFNNEADTPDNFQSRRPNTSFCFLDIRSPGLGDTAMYLCATSSRGFRASPLHFGNGTRLTVT.

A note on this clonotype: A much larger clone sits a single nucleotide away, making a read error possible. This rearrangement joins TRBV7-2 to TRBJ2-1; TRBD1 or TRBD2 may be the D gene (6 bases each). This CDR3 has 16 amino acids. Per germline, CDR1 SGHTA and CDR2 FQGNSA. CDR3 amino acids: CASSSELGGIYNEQSF. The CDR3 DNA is TGTGCCAGCAGCTCCGAATTGGGGGGCATATACAATGAGCAGTCCTTC.

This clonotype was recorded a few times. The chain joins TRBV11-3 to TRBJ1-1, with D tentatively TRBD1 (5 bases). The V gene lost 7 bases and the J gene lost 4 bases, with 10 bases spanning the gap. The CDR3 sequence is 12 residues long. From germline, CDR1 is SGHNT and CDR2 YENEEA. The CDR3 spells CASMGEGTEAFF. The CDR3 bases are TGTGCCAGCATGGGGGAGGGCACTGAAGCTTTCTTT.

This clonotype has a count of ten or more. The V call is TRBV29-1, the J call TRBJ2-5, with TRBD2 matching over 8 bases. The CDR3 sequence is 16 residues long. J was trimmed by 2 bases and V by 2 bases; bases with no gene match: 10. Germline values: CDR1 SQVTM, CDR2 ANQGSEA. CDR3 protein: CSVERGAGGPQETQYF. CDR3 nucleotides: TGCAGCGTTGAAAGAGGCGCGGGGGGCCCACAAGAGACCCAGTACTTC.

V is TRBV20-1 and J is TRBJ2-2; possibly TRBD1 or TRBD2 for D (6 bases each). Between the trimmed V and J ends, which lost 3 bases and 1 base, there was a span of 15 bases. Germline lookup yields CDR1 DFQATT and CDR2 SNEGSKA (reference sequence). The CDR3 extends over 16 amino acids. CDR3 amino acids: CSASSPRGRNTGELFF. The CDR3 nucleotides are TGCAGTGCTAGCTCTCCCCGGGGGCGGAACACCGGGGAGCTGTTTTTT.